This T cell receptor beta chain was identified in a study of T cell responses to AZD1222 COVID-19 vaccine. Data came from immunoSEQ multiplex PCR; TCRdb stores just in-frame clones and leaves some out. This repertoire shows roughly 50,000 clones, about nine tenths found once; its top ten account for about 5.7%. Findings of the study overall: Unmutated regions of variants are reportedly targeted by nearly half of spike-specific TCRs. Clonal diversity may have been underestimated in mostly white British donors.

Germline V CDR1 and CDR2: LNHDA, SQIVND (reference sequence). The CDR3 loop spans 12 amino acids. The trim removed 2 bases at V and 10 bases at J, leaving 2 bases unmatched. This clone was seen a single time. No antigen is known for it. The sequence was obtained from an adult who received the AZD1222 COVID-19 vaccine. The V and J genes are TRBV19 and TRBJ2-1; 7 bases are a match to TRBD2. The sequencing here drew on peripheral blood, taken 28 days after the second AZD1222 dose. DNA for the CDR3: TGTGCCAGTAGTATAAGCGGGGTGGAGCAGTTCTTC. Amino acids: CASSISGVEQFF.